Each of the 11 T cell receptor beta chains below was sequenced from the same sample in a study of cytomegalovirus exposure and HLA in healthy donors. It was with 60 Vbeta and 13 Jbeta primers that the PCR ran. The method was immunoSEQ multiplex PCR; TCRdb's version includes in-frame clones alone and lacks a portion of them. The sample shows 150,000 to 200,000 clones, approximately 77% of them seen only once. The sample consisted of PBMCs. The receptors stem from a man aged 40-55 years in good health and CMV-seropositive.

The J gene is TRBJ2-3, the V gene TRBV7-2; D possibly corresponds to TRBD2 (7 bases). Per the germline V gene, CDR1 is SGHTA and CDR2 is FQGNSA. The CDR3 sequence is 16 residues long. Trimming shortened V by 2 bases and J by 2 bases, and 14 bases separated the two germline ends. DNA for the CDR3: TGTGCCAGCAGCTTATCGTGGGGGGGCGACACAGATACGCAGTATTTT. Its translation is CASSLSWGGDTDTQYF.

The V gene is TRBV30, the J gene TRBJ2-7; a possible D gene is TRBD1 (5 bases). The CDR3 has 11 residues. Between the trimmed V and J ends, which lost 0 bases and 5 bases, there was a span of 5 bases. Germline-derived CDR1 and CDR2 are GTSNPN and SVGIG (reference sequence). This CDR3 is CAWSVQDEQYF. The CDR3 coding sequence is TGTGCCTGGAGTGTACAGGACGAGCAGTACTTC. The entire variable domain, with the rest obtained from reference TRBV30 and TRBJ2-7, is as follows: SQTIHQWPATLVQPVGSPLSLECTVEGTSNPNLYWYRQAAGRGLQLLFYSVGIGQISSEVPQNLSASRPQDRQFILSSKKLLLSDSGFYLCAWSVQDEQYFGPGTRLTVT.

This clone was counted once. The chain combines TRBV11-2 with TRBJ1-3; no clear D gene. Trimming took 1 base from V and 0 from J, leaving 10 bases between them. Germline loops: CDR1 SGHAT, CDR2 FQNNGV. The CDR3 spans 16 residues. The CDR3 region is CASSLGHSNSGNTIYF. In DNA form, the CDR3 reads TGTGCCAGCAGCTTAGGCCACAGCAACTCTGGAAACACCATATATTTT.

The chain couples TRBV19 to TRBJ1-5; 7 bases match TRBD1. This CDR3 spans 14 amino acids. The V and J ends lost 3 bases and 6 bases, in that order; junction bases with no gene match: 5. Germline CDR1 and CDR2: LNHDA and SQIVND (reference sequence). The CDR3 protein is CASSISQGVQPQHF. The CDR3 DNA follows: TGTGCCAGTAGTATTTCCCAGGGGGTTCAGCCCCAGCATTTT.

This chain links TRBV29-1 with TRBJ2-5, with a weak D call TRBD1 (5 bases). The CDR3 totals 14 residues. Deletions cut 4 bases from V and 1 base from J, with 13 bases between. Germline V CDR1 and CDR2: SQVTM, ANQGSEA. In DNA form, the CDR3 reads TGCAGCGTTGTGACAGCTGGGGTCCAAGAGACCCAGTACTTC. The encoded protein is CSVVTAGVQETQYF.

This chain connects TRBV7-9 to TRBJ2-1, with 8 bases aligning to TRBD1. V was pared by 5 bases and J by 0 bases, with 9 bases of the junction left unmatched. The CDR3 has 17 amino acids. Germline CDR1 SEHNR, CDR2 FQNEAQ (reference sequence). The CDR3 sequence is CASSLRQGSSSYNEQFF. The CDR3 bases are TGTGCCAGCAGCCTCAGACAGGGGTCGTCCTCCTACAATGAGCAGTTCTTC. Using reference TRBV7-9 and TRBJ2-1 for the parts outside the CDR3, the full variable domain is DTGVSQNPRHKITKRGQNVTFRCDPISEHNRLYWYRQTLGQGPEFLTYFQNEAQLEKSRLLSDRFSAERPKGSFSTLEIQRTEQGDSAMYLCASSLRQGSSSYNEQFFGPGTRLTVL.

The table lists this clone with a few counts. The J gene is TRBJ1-2, the V gene TRBV19; D remains unclear. The CDR3 sequence is 15 residues long. Germline loops: CDR1 LNHDA, CDR2 SQIVND (reference sequence). Trimming left V 10 bases short and J 5 bases short, with 23 bases between. CDR3 region: CATNNGREYPYGYTF. As DNA, the CDR3 is TGTGCCACGAACAATGGGAGGGAGTACCCTTATGGCTACACCTTC.

V usage is TRBV27 and J usage is TRBJ2-7; 10 nucleotides line up with TRBD2. V lost 3 bases to trimming and J lost 2 bases; unmatched junction nucleotides: 4. This CDR3 is built from 15 residues. Germline assignment: CDR1 MNHEY and CDR2 SMNVEV (reference sequence). The CDR3 sequence: CASSFGLAAAYEQYF. The CDR3 DNA sequence: TGTGCCAGCAGTTTTGGACTAGCGGCCGCCTACGAGCAGTACTTC.

CDR3 DNA sequence: TGCGCCAGCAGCTTCCCAGCGGGGAAAGAGACCCAGTACTTC. This translates into CASSFPAGKETQYF. The chain recombines TRBV5-1 with TRBJ2-5, with 7 bases fitting TRBD2. The CDR3 is 14 residues long. V dropped 2 bases and J dropped 3; count of bases not matched to a gene: 4. Germline V gives CDR1 SGHRS, CDR2 YFSETQ.

V gene TRBV5-1 combines with J gene TRBJ2-2, with D tentatively TRBD1 (6 bases). The germline V and J ends were trimmed by 7 bases and 5 bases, with 15 bases remaining between them. CDR3 length equals 14 residues. Germline lookup yields CDR1 SGHRS and CDR2 YFSETQ. The CDR3 coding sequence is TGCGCCAGCGGTATGGTACAGGGAACCGGGGAGCTGTTTTTT. Protein: CASGMVQGTGELFF.

The V and J genes are TRBV5-1 and TRBJ1-3; D unresolved. Trimming pared 4 bases from V and 0 bases from J, leaving 8 bases between. The CDR3 has 14 residues. From germline, CDR1 is SGHRS and CDR2 YFSETQ. The CDR3: CASSLTSSGNTIYF. The CDR3 region has the DNA TGCGCCAGCAGCCTGACAAGCTCTGGAAACACCATATATTTT.